This TCR beta chain was recovered during a study of cytomegalovirus exposure and HLA in healthy donors. The wider study: T cells numbering about 179 million yielded fewer than 140 million unique TCR beta sequences in an earlier analysis.

J lost 7 bases, V lost 2 bases, and 3 bases had no gene match. Germline-derived CDR1 and CDR2 are SGHTA and FQGNSA. The CDR3 length is 14 residues. 60 Vbeta and 13 Jbeta primers were used in PCR. The repertoire was sequenced with immunoSEQ multiplex PCR; TCRdb's copy has only in-frame clones and lacks some. The profile covers 140,000 to 150,000 clones, with over 60% appearing a single time and about 12% taken by the ten largest. Donors likely had unrecorded immune exposures despite being nominally healthy when sampled. Sequences were obtained from PBMCs. V usage is TRBV7-2 and J usage is TRBJ1-5; 9 nucleotides agree with TRBD1. This TCR came from a man aged 40-49 years in good health and CMV-seropositive. The CDR3 DNA sequence: TGTGCCAGCAGCTTACAGGGGACAGGGCAGCCCCAGCATTTT. It specifies CASSLQGTGQPQHF.